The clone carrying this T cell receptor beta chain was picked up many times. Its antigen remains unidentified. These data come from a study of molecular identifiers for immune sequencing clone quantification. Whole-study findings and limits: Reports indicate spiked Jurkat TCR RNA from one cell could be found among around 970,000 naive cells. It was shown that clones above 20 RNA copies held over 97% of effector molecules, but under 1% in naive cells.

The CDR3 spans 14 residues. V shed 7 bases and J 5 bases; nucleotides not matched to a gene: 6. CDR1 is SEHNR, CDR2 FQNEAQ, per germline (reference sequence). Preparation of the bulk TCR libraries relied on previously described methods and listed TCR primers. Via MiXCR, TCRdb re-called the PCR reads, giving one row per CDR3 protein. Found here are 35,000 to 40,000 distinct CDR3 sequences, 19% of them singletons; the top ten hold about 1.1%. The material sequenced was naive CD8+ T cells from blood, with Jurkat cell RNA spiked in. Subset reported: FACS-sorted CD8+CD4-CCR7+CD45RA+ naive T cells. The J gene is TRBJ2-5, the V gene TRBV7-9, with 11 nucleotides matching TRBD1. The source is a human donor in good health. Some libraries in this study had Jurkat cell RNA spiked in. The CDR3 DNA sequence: TGTGCCAGCATTGGACAGGGGGCTGCGGAGACCCAGTACTTC. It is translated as CASIGQGAAETQYF.